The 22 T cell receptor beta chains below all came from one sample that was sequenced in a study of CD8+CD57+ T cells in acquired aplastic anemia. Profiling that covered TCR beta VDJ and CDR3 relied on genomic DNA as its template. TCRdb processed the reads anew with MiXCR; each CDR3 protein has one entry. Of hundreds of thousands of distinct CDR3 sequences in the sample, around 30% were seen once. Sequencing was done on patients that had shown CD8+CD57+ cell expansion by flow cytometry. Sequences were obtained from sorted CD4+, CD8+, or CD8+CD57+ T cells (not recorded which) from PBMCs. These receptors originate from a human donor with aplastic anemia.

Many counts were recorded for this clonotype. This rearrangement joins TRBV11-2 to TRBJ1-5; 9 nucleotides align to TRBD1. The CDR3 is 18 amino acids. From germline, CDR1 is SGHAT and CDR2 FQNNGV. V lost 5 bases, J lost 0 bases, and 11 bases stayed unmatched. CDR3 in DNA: TGTGCCAGCAGCCTCCGGGACAGGGACCGATATAGCAATCAGCCCCAGCATTTT. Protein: CASSLRDRDRYSNQPQHF. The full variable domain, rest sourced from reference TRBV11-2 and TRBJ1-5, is EAGVAQSPRYKIIEKRQSVAFWCNPISGHATLYWYQQILGQGPKLLIQFQNNGVVDDSQLPKDRFSAERLKGVDSTLKIQPAKLEDSAVYLCASSLRDRDRYSNQPQHFGDGTRLSIL.

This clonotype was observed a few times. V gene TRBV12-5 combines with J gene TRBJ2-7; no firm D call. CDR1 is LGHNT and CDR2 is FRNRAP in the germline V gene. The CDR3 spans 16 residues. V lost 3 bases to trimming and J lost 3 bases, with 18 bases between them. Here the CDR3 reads CASGLPHSSLNYEQYF. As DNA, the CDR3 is TGTGCTAGTGGTTTACCACACTCATCCCTTAACTACGAGCAGTACTTC.

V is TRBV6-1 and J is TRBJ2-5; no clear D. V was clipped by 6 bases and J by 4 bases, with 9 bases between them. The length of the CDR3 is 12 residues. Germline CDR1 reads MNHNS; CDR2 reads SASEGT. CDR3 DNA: TGTGCCAGCAGGGGGTATGGAGAGACCCAGTACTTC. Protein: CASRGYGETQYF.

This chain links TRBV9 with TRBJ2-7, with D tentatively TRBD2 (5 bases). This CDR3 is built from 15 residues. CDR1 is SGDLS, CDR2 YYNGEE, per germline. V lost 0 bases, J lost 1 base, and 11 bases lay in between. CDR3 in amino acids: CASSVDGRTSYEQYF. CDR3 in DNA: TGTGCCAGCAGCGTAGACGGCCGGACTTCCTACGAGCAGTACTTC. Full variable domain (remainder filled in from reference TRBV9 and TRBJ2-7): DSGVTQTPKHLITATGQRVTLRCSPRSGDLSVYWYQQSLDQGLQFLIQYYNGEERAKGNILERFSAQQFPDLHSELNLSSLELGDSALYFCASSVDGRTSYEQYFGPGTRLTVT.

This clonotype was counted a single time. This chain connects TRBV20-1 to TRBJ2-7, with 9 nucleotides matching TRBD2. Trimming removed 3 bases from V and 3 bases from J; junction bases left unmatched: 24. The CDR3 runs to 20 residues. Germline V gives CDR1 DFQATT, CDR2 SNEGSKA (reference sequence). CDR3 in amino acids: CSARRTGTSSTNDRFYEQYF. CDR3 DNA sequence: TGCAGTGCTAGGAGGACTGGGACTAGCAGTACGAACGACAGGTTCTACGAGCAGTACTTC.

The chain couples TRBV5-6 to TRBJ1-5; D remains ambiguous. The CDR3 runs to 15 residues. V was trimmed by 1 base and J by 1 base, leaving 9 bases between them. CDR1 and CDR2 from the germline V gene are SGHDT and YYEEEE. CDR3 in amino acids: CASSLYWFSNQPQHF. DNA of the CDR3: TGTGCCAGCAGCTTGTATTGGTTCAGCAATCAGCCCCAGCATTTT.

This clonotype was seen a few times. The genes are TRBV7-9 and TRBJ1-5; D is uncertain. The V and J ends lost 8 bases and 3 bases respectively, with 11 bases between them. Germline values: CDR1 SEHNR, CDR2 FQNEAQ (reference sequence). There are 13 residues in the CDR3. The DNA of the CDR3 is TGTGCCAGCGGCCTGCGGGCCAATCAGCCCCAGCATTTT. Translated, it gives CASGLRANQPQHF.

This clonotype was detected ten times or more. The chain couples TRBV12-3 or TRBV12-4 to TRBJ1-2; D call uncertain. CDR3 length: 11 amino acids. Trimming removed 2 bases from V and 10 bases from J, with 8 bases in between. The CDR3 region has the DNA TGTGCCAGCAGTTTATTGGCTTACTACACCTTC. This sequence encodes CASSLLAYYTF.

CDR3 sequence: CASSLEGMGGQFF. As DNA, the CDR3 is TGTGCCAGCAGCTTAGAGGGGATGGGGGGGCAGTTCTTC. The chain recombines TRBV19 with TRBJ2-1, with D perhaps TRBD2 (6 bases). There are 13 residues in the CDR3. Germline loops: CDR1 LNHDA, CDR2 SQIVND (reference sequence). Trimming stripped 9 bases from V and 12 bases from J, with 21 bases between.

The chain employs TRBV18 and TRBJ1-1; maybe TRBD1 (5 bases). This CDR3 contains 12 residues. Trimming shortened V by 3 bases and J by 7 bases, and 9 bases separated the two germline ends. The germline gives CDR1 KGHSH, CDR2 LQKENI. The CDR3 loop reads CASSPRGDEAFF. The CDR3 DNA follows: TGTGCCAGCTCACCTCGGGGGGATGAAGCTTTCTTT.

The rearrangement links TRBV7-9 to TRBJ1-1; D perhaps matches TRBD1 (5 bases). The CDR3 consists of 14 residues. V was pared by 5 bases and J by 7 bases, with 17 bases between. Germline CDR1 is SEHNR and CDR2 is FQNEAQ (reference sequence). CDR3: CASSMTDSGLEAFF. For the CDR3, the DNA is TGTGCCAGCAGCATGACAGACAGCGGCCTTGAAGCTTTCTTT.

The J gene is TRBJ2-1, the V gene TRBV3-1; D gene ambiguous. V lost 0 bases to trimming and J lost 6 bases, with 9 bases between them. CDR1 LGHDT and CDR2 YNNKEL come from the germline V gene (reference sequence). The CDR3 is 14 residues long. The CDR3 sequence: CASSQDLVSNEQFF. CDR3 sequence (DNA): TGTGCCAGCAGCCAAGACCTAGTGTCCAATGAGCAGTTCTTC.

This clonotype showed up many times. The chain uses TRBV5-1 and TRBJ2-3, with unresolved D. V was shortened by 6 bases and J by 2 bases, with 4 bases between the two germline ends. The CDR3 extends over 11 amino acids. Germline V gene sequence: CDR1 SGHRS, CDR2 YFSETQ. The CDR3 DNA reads TGCGCCAGCACCACCACAGATACGCAGTATTTT. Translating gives CASTTTDTQYF.

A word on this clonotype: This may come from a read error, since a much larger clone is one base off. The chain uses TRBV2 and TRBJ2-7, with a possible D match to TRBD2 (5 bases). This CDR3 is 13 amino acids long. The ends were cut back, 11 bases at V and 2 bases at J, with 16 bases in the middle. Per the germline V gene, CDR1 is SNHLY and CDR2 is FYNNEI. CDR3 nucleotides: TGTGCCGGCGAGAGTAGCGTCACCTACGAGCAGTACTTC. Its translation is CAGESSVTYEQYF.

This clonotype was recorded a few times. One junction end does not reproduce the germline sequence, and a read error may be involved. CDR3 in DNA: TGTGCCATCAGCAGAGATAGGGACAGACCCCTCCACTTT. Protein sequence: CAISRDRDRPLHF. The chain uses TRBV15 and TRBJ1-6, with TRBD1 matching over 7 bases. In germline, CDR1 is LNHNV, CDR2 YYDKDF (reference sequence). The CDR3 length is 13 residues.

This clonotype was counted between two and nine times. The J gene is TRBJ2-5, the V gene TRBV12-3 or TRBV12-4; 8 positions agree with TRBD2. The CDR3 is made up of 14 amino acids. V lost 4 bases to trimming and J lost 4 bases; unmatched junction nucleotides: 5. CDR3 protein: CASSSQSGGETQYF. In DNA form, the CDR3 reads TGTGCCAGCAGTTCGCAAAGCGGGGGAGAGACCCAGTACTTC.

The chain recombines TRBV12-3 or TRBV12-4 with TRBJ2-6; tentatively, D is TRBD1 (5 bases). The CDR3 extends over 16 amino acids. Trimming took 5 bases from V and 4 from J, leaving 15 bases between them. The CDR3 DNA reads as TGTGCCAGCAGTATGCCCCAGGGTCTGGGGGCCAACGTCCTGACTTTC. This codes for CASSMPQGLGANVLTF.

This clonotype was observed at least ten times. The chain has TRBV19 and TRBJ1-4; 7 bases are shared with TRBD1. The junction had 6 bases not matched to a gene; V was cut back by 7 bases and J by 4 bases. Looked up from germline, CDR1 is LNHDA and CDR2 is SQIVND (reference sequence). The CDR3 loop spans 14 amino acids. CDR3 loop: CASKGGQDNEKLFF. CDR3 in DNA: TGTGCCAGTAAAGGAGGACAGGATAATGAAAAACTGTTTTTT.

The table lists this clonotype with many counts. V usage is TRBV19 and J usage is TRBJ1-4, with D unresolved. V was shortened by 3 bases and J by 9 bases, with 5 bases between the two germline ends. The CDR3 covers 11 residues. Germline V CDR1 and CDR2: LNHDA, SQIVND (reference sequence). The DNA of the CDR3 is TGTGCCAGTAGTATCTCGAAAAAACTGTTTTTT. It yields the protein CASSISKKLFF.

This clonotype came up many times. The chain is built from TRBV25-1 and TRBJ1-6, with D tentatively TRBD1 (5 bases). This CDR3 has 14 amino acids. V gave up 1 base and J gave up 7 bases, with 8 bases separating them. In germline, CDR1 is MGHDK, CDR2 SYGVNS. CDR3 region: CASSESGWNSPLHF. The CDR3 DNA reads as TGTGCCAGCAGTGAATCAGGGTGGAATTCACCCCTCCACTTT.

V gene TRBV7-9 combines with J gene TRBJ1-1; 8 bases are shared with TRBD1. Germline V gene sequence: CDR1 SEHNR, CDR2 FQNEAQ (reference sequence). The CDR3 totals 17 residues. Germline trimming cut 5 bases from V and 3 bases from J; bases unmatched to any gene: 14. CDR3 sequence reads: CASSLTGAWERDTEAFF. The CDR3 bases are TGTGCCAGCAGCCTGACAGGGGCGTGGGAGAGGGACACTGAAGCTTTCTTT.

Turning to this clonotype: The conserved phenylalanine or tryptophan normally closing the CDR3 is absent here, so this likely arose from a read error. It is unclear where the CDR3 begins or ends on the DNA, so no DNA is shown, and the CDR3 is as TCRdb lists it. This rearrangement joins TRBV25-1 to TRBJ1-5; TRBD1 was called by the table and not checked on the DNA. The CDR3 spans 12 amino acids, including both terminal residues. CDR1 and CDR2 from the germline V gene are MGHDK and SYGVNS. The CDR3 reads CASQLADTIYFG.